The 17 T cell receptor beta chains below were found in one sample sequenced in a study of beta chain features in type 1 diabetes. Of the isolated RNA, all was reverse transcribed, and so the sequenced material was expressed TCRB transcripts. The protocol was immunoSEQ multiplex PCR, while the TCRdb copy is restricted to in-frame clones and leaves out a portion. The sample yields about 220,000 clones, 11% seen once. The source material was central memory CD4+ T cells from blood. All receptors come from a man younger than 35 in good health.

The chain employs TRBV28 and TRBJ2-5; 9 positions match TRBD1. The better agreement between TRBJ2-7 and the DNA end casts doubt on the J call. The length of the CDR3 is 14 residues. Germline V gene data show CDR1 as MDHEN and CDR2 as SYDVKM. CDR3 protein: CASSLWDRAYEQYF. CDR3 in DNA: TGTGCCAGCAGTTTGTGGGACAGGGCCTACGAGCAGTACTTC.

CDR3 nucleotide sequence: TGTGCCAGTAGTATAACGTCGGTAGCGGGAGGGCGTGAGCAGTTCTTC. Its translation is CASSITSVAGGREQFF. The chain recombines TRBV19 with TRBJ2-1; 11 bases agree with TRBD2. Losses at the gene ends were 2 bases for V and 9 bases for J; bases not matched to a gene: 9. The CDR3 contains 16 residues. Germline values: CDR1 LNHDA, CDR2 SQIVND (reference sequence).

This clone was counted ten times or more. The gene calls are TRBV18 and TRBJ2-1; 11 bases map to TRBD2. The CDR3 has 18 residues. From germline, CDR1 is KGHSH and CDR2 LQKENI. V lost 0 bases and J lost 3; bases outside the gene matches: 7. CDR3 amino acids: CASSPPVLAGGFYNEQFF. CDR3 sequence (DNA): TGTGCCAGCTCACCACCGGTGTTAGCGGGAGGGTTCTACAATGAGCAGTTCTTC.

The rearrangement joins TRBV27 to TRBJ2-1; 8 positions agree with TRBD2. Looked up from germline, CDR1 is MNHEY and CDR2 is SMNVEV (reference sequence). This CDR3 has 15 amino acids. The V and J ends lost 5 bases and 4 bases, in that order; junction bases with no gene match: 7. In DNA, the CDR3 is TGTGCCAGCAGTCGGCCCGGCGGGAGGTACAATGAGCAGTTCTTC. Translating it yields CASSRPGGRYNEQFF.

A few counts support this clone. This sequence joins TRBV6-6 and TRBJ2-1, with a possible D match to TRBD1 (5 bases). CDR1 and CDR2 (germline): MNHNY, SVGAGI (reference sequence). Trimming took 5 bases from V and 9 from J, leaving 11 bases between them. CDR3 length equals 12 residues. The CDR3 nucleotides are TGTGCCAGCAGTCTCAGGGTGACTGAGCAGTTCTTC. Amino acids: CASSLRVTEQFF.

V and J are TRBV28 and TRBJ2-5; a weak D match, TRBD2 (7 bases). V lost 5 bases and J lost 5, with 15 bases in between. The CDR3 totals 14 residues. CDR1 and CDR2 from the germline V gene are MDHEN and SYDVKM. The CDR3 loop reads CASSRARGGETQYF. In DNA form, the CDR3 reads TGTGCCAGCAGTAGGGCCAGGGGAGGGGAGACCCAGTACTTC.

This clone was seen only a few times. The chain links TRBV25-1 to TRBJ1-2; the D is unclear. V lost 1 base, J lost 6 bases, and 12 bases lay in between. Germline V lookup: CDR1 MGHDK, CDR2 SYGVNS. The CDR3 runs 14 residues. CDR3 sequence: CASSELGGEDGYTF. CDR3 nucleotide sequence: TGTGCCAGCAGTGAATTGGGAGGAGAGGATGGCTACACCTTC.

This clone came up a few times. The V and J genes are TRBV4-1 and TRBJ2-1, with TRBD2 matching over 10 bases. Germline CDR1 reads MGHRA; CDR2 reads YSYEKL. The CDR3 runs to 16 residues. J lost 7 bases, V lost 0 bases, and 6 bases had no gene match. The CDR3 is CASSQDLAGVKNEQFF. The CDR3, as DNA: TGCGCCAGCAGCCAAGATCTAGCGGGAGTTAAGAATGAGCAGTTCTTC.

This clone has just a few counts. The CDR3 loop is CARTGGADTQYF. CDR3 nucleotides: TGTGCCCGGACAGGGGGGGCAGATACGCAGTATTTT. This rearrangement joins TRBV30 to TRBJ2-3, with 10 bases fitting TRBD1. The CDR3 spans 12 residues. Germline trimming cut 8 bases from V and 4 bases from J; bases unmatched to any gene: 3. CDR1 and CDR2 from the germline V gene are GTSNPN and SVGIG (reference sequence).

This clone appeared a few times. The chain has TRBV18 and TRBJ2-1; D unclear. Trimming removed 2 bases at V and 3 bases at J, with 11 bases between. From germline, CDR1 is KGHSH and CDR2 LQKENI. The CDR3 has 15 residues. As DNA, the CDR3 is TGTGCCAGCTCACCAGACCAGGCGAACTACAATGAGCAGTTCTTC. The encoded protein is CASSPDQANYNEQFF.

The rearrangement uses TRBV7-2 and TRBJ1-2; tentative D call: TRBD1 (6 bases). Germline CDR1 SGHTA, CDR2 FQGNSA. The CDR3 spans 13 residues. V shed 5 bases and J shed 4 bases, with 11 bases lying between them. The CDR3 spells CASSTGNFYGYTF. CDR3 sequence (DNA): TGTGCCAGCAGCACAGGGAATTTCTATGGCTACACCTTC. Filled out from reference TRBV7-2 and TRBJ1-2, the complete variable domain reads GAGVSQSPSNKVTEKGKDVELRCDPISGHTALYWYRQSLGQGLEFLIYFQGNSAPDKSGLPSDRFSAERTGGSVSTLTIQRTQQEDSAVYLCASSTGNFYGYTFGSGTRLTVV.

In this sample, this clone turned up a few times. The J gene is TRBJ2-5, the V gene TRBV18; D uncertain. The CDR3 is made up of 14 amino acids. The ends were cut back, 0 bases at V and 1 base at J, with 6 bases in the middle. The germline V gene encodes CDR1 KGHSH and CDR2 LQKENI. DNA for the CDR3: TGTGCCAGCTCACCACCTACCCGCCAAGAGACCCAGTACTTC. It codes for CASSPPTRQETQYF.

This clone showed up many times. A junction end diverges from the germline sequence, so it may reflect a read error. J is TRBJ2-2 and V is TRBV29-1; 14 bases map to TRBD2. CDR3 length: 16 amino acids. The germline V gene encodes CDR1 SQVTM and CDR2 ANQGSEA. The CDR3 sequence is CSVPRTSGRNPGELFF. The CDR3 DNA is TGCAGCGTCCCCCGGACTAGCGGGAGGAACCCCGGGGAGCTGTTTTTT.

The V and J genes are TRBV29-1 and TRBJ2-3, with a tentative D call TRBD1 (5 bases). Trimming took 1 base from V and 2 from J, leaving 10 bases between them. The germline V gene encodes CDR1 SQVTM and CDR2 ANQGSEA. CDR3 length: 14 amino acids. CDR3 loop: CSVEVGVNTDTQYF. The CDR3 coding sequence is TGCAGCGTTGAAGTAGGGGTTAACACAGATACGCAGTATTTT.

The sample holds a few counts of this clone. The genes are TRBV19 and TRBJ1-1; D perhaps matches TRBD1 (6 bases). V lost 6 bases to trimming and J lost 8 bases, with 16 bases between them. CDR3 size: 13 residues. Germline assignment: CDR1 LNHDA and CDR2 SQIVND (reference sequence). In DNA, the CDR3 is TGTGCCAGTAGATTTCTGGACAGCAAAGAAGCTTTCTTT. It yields the protein CASRFLDSKEAFF.

The chain combines TRBV7-3 with TRBJ2-5; D possibly corresponds to TRBD2 (5 bases). The CDR3 is made up of 15 amino acids. V shed 2 bases and J shed 4 bases, with 14 bases lying between them. Germline CDR1 SGHTA, CDR2 FQGTGA. Here the CDR3 DNA reads TGTGCCAGCAGCTTAGCACAGACCAGCGGAGAGACCCAGTACTTC. Translated: CASSLAQTSGETQYF.

The gene calls are TRBV28 and TRBJ2-2; D is ambiguous. This CDR3 has 12 amino acids. Germline CDR1 MDHEN, CDR2 SYDVKM. V lost 8 bases and J lost 3, with 7 bases in between. CDR3 loop: CASGAYTGELFF. In DNA form, the CDR3 reads TGTGCCAGCGGCGCGTACACCGGGGAGCTGTTTTTT.